Described below is a single TCR beta chain sequence and its context. Antigen unknown. This entry comes from a study of blood T cells in healthy people across ages. Study-wide results and caveats: Estimated diversity across one million T cells was deemed an underestimate.

This CDR3 is built from 17 residues. V dropped 0 bases and J dropped 0 bases, with 12 bases sitting between them. Germline V CDR1 and CDR2: MNHEY, SVGAGI. A J-beta primer mix and a sample-barcoded 5' primer were used in a second PCR of about 7 to 12 cycles. TCRdb analysed the 5' RACE reads with MiXCR anew, one entry per CDR3 protein. The sample records around 700,000 distinct CDR3 sequences, about 25% being singletons. The same sample was also used in a study of T cells of mothers and their children. That paper states: From each mother came over 10 million TCR beta CDR3 reads, and from each child came a few million.

The sample taken for sequencing was blood. This clonotype was obtained from a boy between 10 and 17 years old in good health. V and J are TRBV6-5 and TRBJ1-3; D ambiguous. This CDR3 is CASSYSAHSNSGNTIYF. The CDR3, as DNA: TGTGCCAGCAGTTACTCTGCACATTCTAACTCTGGAAACACCATATATTTT.